The entry below gives a single T cell receptor beta chain sequence along with its context. This clone was counted a single time. Its specific antigen is unknown. No base quality values were provided; no much bigger clone lies one nucleotide off. This sample was taken from a study of blood T cell repertoires in COVID-19 (dated by TCRdb to about 2020). Regarding the research as a whole: The collaborator samples originated in the United States, Italy and Spain and spanned the acute and convalescent phases of COVID-19. The material from the prospective study consisted of cDNA or gDNA derived from T cells, B-cell-depleted T cells, or PBMCs. Subjects who had been exposed to COVID-19, were actively infected with it, or had recovered from it provided the deeply sampled blood TCRbeta repertoires that made up the dataset. The repertoires were made available in a free public database intended to serve as a resource for research on the immune response to SARS-CoV-2. Samples were obtained from the ongoing ImmuneRACE study (first 160 participants) and from about 1,300 subjects provided by 6 global collaborators. Nearly every sample came with metadata listing a de-identified subject ID, COVID-19 status, age in years and sex. Where HLA class I and class II types were available, the types were taken from metadata supplied by the sample provider, not from assay-based typing. Results the study describes overall, beyond this receptor: The quantity of clinical and demographic metadata differed by source and by participant and was supplied without curation.

V drops 0 bases and J drops 8 bases, leaving 5 bases in between. Taken from the germline V gene (reference sequence), the CDR1 and CDR2 loops are GTSNPN and SVGIG. The CDR3 spans 11 residues, from the cysteine through the phenylalanine. Only the CDR3 DNA stays, 33 bases, in frame from base 1. The immunoSEQ Assay, a bias-controlled multiplex PCR, was used to amplify TCRbeta CDR3 regions from genomic DNA. As for the original processing: Nucleated cell counts per sample were estimated from amplification of reference gene primers within the assay. To quantify the absolute abundance of each unique TCRbeta CDR3 rearrangement, sequence reads were collapsed and filtered. For each sample, productive Simpson clonality was calculated by taking the square root of Simpson's diversity index across productive rearrangements. TCRdb's version of the immuneACCESS table is confined to in-frame rearrangements and falls short of the full clone set. An unresolved V gene accounts for under half of the shortfall where checked; the remainder is of unknown origin. That table furnishes V, J and clone size, whereas the DNA furnished D and trimming. The table for this sample lists roughly 75,000 clones; roughly four fifths of them were counted only once. Clones ranked in the top ten supply 0.83% of the sample.

Each collaborating institution followed its own protocols to collect whole blood in K2EDTA tubes. For TCRbeta analysis, collaborators shipped samples in one of three forms: frozen whole blood, isolated PBMCs, or DNA extracted from either of those sample types. Sequencing was done on a sample of peripheral blood. The receptor comes from an older woman with acute or convalescent COVID-19. Recombination joined TRBV30 with TRBJ1-3; the D gene assignment is ambiguous. CDR3 reads: CAWSVADTIYF. The bases are TGTGCCTGGAGTGTAGCGGACACCATATATTTT.